The source of this TCR beta chain is a study of tumor-infiltrating lymphocytes in primary liver carcinoma. Study results and caveats: Tumors significantly exceeded blood in top-250-clone fraction (p = 0.039).

Priming with a constant-region primer yielded TCR beta cDNA from about 540 ng total RNA. Library construction for TCR beta comprised three nested multiplex PCR rounds performed with slightly modified ARM-PCR. The two initial PCR rounds, about 9 cycles each, used TRBV1-TRBV30 forward and C-beta reverse primers. TCRdb re-called the multiplex PCR reads with MiXCR, one entry per CDR3 protein. The sample consists of fewer than 30,000 distinct CDR3 sequences, 78% of them appearing once. The CDR3 spans 14 residues. Germline V gene sequence: CDR1 SGHRS, CDR2 YFSETQ. Joint extraction of RNA and DNA used roughly 19-33 mg of bulk tissue that was unsorted. A remark on this clonotype: Its specificity is unknown. The CDR3 does not close with the conserved phenylalanine or tryptophan, likely indicating a read error.

The TCR was taken from a man aged 35-49 years with primary liver carcinoma and hepatitis B virus infection. Input material: liver tumor tissue from sampling region 3. The subset denotes: tumor region T3, left-lateral pole. The V and J genes are TRBV5-1 and TRBJ2-1, with 10 bases fitting TRBD1. The CDR3 nucleotides read TGCACCAGCAGCGTAGGGACAGGGGCCAATGAGCAGTTCTTA. Translated, it gives CTSSVGTGANEQFL.